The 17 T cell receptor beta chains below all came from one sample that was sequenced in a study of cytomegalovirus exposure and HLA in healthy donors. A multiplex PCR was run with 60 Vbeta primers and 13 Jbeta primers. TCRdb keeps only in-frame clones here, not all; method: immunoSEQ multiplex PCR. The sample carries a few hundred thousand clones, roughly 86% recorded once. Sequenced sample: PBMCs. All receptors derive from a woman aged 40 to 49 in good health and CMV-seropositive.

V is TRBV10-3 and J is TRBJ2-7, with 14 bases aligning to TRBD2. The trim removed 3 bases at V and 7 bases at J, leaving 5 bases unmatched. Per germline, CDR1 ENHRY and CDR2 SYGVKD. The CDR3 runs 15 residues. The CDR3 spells CAISERGLAGAEQYF. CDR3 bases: TGTGCCATCAGTGAACGGGGACTAGCGGGAGCGGAGCAGTACTTC.

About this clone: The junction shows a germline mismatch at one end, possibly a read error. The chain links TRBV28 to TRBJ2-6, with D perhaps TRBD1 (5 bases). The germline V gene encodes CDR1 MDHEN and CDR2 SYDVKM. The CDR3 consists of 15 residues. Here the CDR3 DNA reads TGTGCCAGCAGCGCAGGTGGCTCTGGGGCCAACGTCCCGACTTTC. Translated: CASSAGGSGANVPTF.

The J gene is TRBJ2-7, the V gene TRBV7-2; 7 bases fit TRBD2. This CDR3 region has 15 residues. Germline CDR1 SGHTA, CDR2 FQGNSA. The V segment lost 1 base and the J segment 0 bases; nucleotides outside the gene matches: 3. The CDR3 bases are TGTGCCAGCAGCTTAGTGGGGGGGGGCTCCTACGAGCAGTACTTC. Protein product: CASSLVGGGSYEQYF.

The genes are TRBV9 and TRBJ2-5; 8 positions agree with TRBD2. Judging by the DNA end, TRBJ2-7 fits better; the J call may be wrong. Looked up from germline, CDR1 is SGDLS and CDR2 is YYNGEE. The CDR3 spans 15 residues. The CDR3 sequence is CASSVASGSVYEQYF. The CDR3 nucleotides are TGTGCCAGCAGCGTAGCCAGCGGGAGTGTCTACGAGCAGTACTTC.

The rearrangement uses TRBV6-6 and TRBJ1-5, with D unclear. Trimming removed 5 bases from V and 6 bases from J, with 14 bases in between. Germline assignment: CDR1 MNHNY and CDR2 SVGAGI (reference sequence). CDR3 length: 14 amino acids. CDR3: CASSRNAGGQPQHF. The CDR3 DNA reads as TGTGCCAGCAGTCGAAATGCGGGTGGTCAGCCCCAGCATTTT.

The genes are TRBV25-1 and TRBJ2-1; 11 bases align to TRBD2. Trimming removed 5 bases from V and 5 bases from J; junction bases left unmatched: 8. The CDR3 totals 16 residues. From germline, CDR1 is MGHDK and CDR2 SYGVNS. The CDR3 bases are TGTGCCAGCAGTAAAGGAGGGACTAGCGGCGACAATGAGCAGTTCTTC. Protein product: CASSKGGTSGDNEQFF.

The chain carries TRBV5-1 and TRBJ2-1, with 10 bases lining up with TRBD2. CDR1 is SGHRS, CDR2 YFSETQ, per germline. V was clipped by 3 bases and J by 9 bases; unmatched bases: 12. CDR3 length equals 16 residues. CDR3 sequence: CASSSQVAGGVVEQFF. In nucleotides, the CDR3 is TGCGCCAGCAGCTCCCAGGTAGCGGGAGGAGTGGTTGAGCAGTTCTTC. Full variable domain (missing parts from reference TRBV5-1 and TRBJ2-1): KAGVTQTPRYLIKTRGQQVTLSCSPISGHRSVSWYQQTPGQGLQFLFEYFSETQRNKGNFPGRFSGRQFSNSRSEMNVSTLELGDSALYLCASSSQVAGGVVEQFFGPGTRLTVL.

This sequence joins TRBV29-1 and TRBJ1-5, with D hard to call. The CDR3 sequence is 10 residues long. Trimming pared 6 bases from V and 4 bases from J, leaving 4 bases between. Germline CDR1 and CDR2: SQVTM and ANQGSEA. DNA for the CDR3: TGCAGCGTCCGTAATCAGCCCCAGCATTTT. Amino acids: CSVRNQPQHF. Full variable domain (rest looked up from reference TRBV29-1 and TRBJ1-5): SAVISQKPSRDICQRGTSLTIQCQVDSQVTMMFWYRQQPGQSLTLIATANQGSEATYESGFVIDKFPISRPNLTFSTLTVSNMSPEDSSIYLCSVRNQPQHFGDGTRLSIL.

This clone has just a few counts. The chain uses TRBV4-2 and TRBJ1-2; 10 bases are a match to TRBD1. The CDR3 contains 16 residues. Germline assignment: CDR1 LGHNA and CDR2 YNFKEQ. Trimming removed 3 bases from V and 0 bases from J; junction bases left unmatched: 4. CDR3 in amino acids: CASSQGGQGANYGYTF. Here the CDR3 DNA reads TGTGCCAGCAGCCAGGGAGGACAGGGGGCTAACTATGGCTACACCTTC.

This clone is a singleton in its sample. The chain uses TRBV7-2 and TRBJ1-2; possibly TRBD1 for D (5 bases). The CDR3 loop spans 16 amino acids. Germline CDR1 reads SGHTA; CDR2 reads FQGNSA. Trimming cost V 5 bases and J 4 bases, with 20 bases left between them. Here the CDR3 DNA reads TGTGCCAGCAGCGCGACAAGCGGGGGAGGTGTCTATGGCTACACCTTC. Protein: CASSATSGGGVYGYTF.

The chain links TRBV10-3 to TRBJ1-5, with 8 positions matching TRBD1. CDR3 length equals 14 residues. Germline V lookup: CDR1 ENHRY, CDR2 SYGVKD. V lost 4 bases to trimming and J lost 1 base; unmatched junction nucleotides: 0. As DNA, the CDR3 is TGTGCCATCAGTGGGACAGGGAGCAATCAGCCCCAGCATTTT. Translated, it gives CAISGTGSNQPQHF.

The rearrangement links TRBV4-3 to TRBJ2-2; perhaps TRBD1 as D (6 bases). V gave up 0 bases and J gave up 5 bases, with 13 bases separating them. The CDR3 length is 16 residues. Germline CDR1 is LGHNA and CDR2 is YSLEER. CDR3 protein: CASSQEMGQGTGELFF. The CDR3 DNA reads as TGCGCCAGCAGCCAAGAAATGGGGCAGGGGACCGGGGAGCTGTTTTTT.

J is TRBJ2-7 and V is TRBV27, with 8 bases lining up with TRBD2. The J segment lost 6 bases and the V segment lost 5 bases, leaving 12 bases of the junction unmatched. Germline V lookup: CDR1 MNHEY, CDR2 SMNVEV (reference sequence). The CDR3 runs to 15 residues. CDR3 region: CASSPYEREWVEQYF. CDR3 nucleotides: TGTGCCAGCAGTCCCTACGAGCGGGAGTGGGTCGAGCAGTACTTC.

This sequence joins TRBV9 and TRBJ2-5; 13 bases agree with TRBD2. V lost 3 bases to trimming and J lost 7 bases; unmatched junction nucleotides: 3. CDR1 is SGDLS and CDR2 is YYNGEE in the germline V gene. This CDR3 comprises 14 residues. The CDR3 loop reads CASSARTSGGTQYF. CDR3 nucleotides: TGTGCCAGCAGCGCGAGGACTAGCGGGGGGACCCAGTACTTC.

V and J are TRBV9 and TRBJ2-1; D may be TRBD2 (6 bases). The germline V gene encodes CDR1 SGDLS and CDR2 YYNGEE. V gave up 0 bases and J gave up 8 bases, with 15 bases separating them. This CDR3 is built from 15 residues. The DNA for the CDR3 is TGTGCCAGCAGCGTAGTAGGTAGGAGGGGTGATGAGCAGTTCTTC. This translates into CASSVVGRRGDEQFF.

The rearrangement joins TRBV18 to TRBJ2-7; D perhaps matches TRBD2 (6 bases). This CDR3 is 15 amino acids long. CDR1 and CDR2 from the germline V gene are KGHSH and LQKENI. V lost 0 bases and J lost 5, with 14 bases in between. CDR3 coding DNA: TGTGCCAGCTCACCACCTTCAGGAGGCGGGAACGAGCAGTACTTC. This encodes CASSPPSGGGNEQYF.

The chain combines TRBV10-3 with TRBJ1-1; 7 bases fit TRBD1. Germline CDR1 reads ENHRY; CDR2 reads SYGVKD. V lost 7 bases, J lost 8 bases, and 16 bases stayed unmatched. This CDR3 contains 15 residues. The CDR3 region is CAITREATGAREAFF. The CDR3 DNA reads TGTGCCATCACGCGGGAGGCAACAGGGGCGAGGGAAGCTTTCTTT.